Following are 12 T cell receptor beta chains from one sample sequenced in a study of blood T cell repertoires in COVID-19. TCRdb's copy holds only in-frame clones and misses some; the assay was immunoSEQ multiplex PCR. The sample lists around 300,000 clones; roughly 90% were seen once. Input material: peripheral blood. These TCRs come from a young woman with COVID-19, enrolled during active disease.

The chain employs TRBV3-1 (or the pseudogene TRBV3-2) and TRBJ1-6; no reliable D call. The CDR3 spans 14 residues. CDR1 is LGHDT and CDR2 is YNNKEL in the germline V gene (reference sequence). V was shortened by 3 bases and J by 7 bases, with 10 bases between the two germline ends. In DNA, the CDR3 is TGTGCCAGCAGCCACGGGGTTGAAAATTCACCCCTCCACTTT. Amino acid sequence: CASSHGVENSPLHF.

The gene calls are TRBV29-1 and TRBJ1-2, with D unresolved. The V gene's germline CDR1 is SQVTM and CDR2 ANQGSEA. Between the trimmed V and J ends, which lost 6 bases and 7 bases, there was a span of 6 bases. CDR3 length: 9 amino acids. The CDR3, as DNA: TGCAGCGTGGTAGCTGGCTACACCTTC. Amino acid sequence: CSVVAGYTF.

The CDR3 region has the DNA TGTGCCACCAGTGATCCCGGGACTAGCGACGAGACCCAGTACTTC. Translating gives CATSDPGTSDETQYF. The rearrangement joins TRBV24-1 to TRBJ2-5; 10 bases match TRBD2. The V gene end was trimmed by 3 bases and the J gene end by 5 bases; junction bases not matched to a gene: 5. CDR1 is KGHDR and CDR2 is SFDVKD in the germline V gene. The CDR3 sequence is 15 residues long.

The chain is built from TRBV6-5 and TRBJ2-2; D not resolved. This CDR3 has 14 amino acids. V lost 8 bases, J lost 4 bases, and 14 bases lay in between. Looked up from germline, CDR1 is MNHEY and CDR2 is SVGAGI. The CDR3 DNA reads TGTGCCAGCCGGGTCGCGACGGGCACCGGGGAGCTGTTTTTT. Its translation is CASRVATGTGELFF.

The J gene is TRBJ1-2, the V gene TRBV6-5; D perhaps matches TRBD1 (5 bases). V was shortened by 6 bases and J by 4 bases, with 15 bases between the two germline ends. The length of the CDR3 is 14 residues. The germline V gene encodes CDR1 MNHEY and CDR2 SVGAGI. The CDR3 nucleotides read TGTGCCAGCAGCGGACAAGTAATTCCCTATGGCTACACCTTC. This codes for CASSGQVIPYGYTF.

CDR3 sequence reads: CASSWGDRQNSPLHF. CDR3 bases: TGTGCCAGCAGCTGGGGGGACAGGCAGAATTCACCCCTCCACTTT. The chain links TRBV7-9 to TRBJ1-6; 8 bases map to TRBD1. CDR1 is SEHNR, CDR2 FQNEAQ, per germline (reference sequence). V trimming: 4 bases; J trimming: 7 bases; junction bases outside the gene matches: 6. The CDR3 sequence is 15 residues long.

In DNA, the CDR3 is TGTGCCAGCAGTTACTCGATCGGAGCCTTACAGGGTTTGGACACTGAAGCTTTCTTT. Its protein product is CASSYSIGALQGLDTEAFF. The rearrangement joins TRBV6-2 or TRBV6-3 to TRBJ1-1; D may be TRBD1 (6 bases). V was pared by 0 bases and J by 3 bases, with 23 bases between. The CDR3 runs 19 residues. The germline gives CDR1 MNHEY, CDR2 SVGEGT.

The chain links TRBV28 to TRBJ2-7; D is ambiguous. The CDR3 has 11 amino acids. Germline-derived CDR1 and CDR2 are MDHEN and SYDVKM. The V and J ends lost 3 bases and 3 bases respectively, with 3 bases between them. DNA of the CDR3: TGTGCCAGCAGTTTTTACTACGAGCAGTACTTC. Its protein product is CASSFYYEQYF.

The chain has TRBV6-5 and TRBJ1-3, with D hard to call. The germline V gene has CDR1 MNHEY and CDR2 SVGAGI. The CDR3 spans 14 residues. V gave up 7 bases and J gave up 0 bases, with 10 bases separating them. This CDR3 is CASMTPGSGNTIYF. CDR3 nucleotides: TGTGCCAGCATGACGCCAGGCTCTGGAAACACCATATATTTT.

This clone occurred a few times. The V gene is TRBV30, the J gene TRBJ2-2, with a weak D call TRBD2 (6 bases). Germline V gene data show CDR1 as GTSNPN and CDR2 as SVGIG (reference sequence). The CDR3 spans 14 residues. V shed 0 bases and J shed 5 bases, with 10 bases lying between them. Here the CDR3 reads CAWSVRAGTGELFF. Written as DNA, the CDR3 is TGTGCCTGGAGTGTACGGGCGGGGACCGGGGAGCTGTTTTTT.

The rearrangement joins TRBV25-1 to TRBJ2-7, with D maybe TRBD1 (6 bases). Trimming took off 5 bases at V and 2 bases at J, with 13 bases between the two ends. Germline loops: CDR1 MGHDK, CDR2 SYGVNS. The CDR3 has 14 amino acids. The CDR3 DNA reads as TGTGCCAGCAGTATACCACAGGGAACCTACGAGCAGTACTTC. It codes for CASSIPQGTYEQYF.

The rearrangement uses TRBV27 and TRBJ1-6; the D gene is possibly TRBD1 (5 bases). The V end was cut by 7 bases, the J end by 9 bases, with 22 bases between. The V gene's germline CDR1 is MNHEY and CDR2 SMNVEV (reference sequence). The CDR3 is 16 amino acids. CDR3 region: CASKSFPAQGSSPLHF. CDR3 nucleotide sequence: TGTGCCAGCAAGTCTTTTCCGGCGCAGGGTAGTTCACCCCTCCACTTT.